This T cell receptor beta chain comes out of a study of cytomegalovirus exposure and HLA in healthy donors. General study points: In a later analysis, compared with equally common non-associated chains, HLA-associated beta chains were more expanded. What a later analysis reportedly showed was that an Asian-associated ancestry cluster had fewer N-insertions than the approximately 700-donor mean. Specific recognition of CMV antigens was confirmed in vitro for three chains (all CMV-associated).

The primer mix had 60 Vbeta and 13 Jbeta primers. Only in-frame clones appear in the TCRdb table, and some are missing; sequencing was by immunoSEQ multiplex PCR. The data show 30,000 to 40,000 clones, with roughly 82% seen just once and around 3.6% held by the top ten. Germline V gene lookup returns CDR1 MGHDK and CDR2 SYGVNS. Trimming took 1 base from V and 0 from J; bases not matched to a gene: 7. The CDR3 has 18 residues. On this clone itself: The target antigen is unknown.

The genes are TRBV25-1 and TRBJ2-1, with TRBD2 identical over 9 bases. Sequencing was carried out using PBMCs. The TCR originated in a young woman in good health and CMV-seronegative. The CDR3 nucleotides read TGTGCCAGCAGTGAATCTTCTAGCGGGGCCCACTCCTACAATGAGCAGTTCTTC. This encodes CASSESSSGAHSYNEQFF.